This T cell receptor (beta chain) stems from a study of blood T cell repertoires in COVID-19. As handled by the study authors: Cell counts per sample came from amplifying reference gene primers. This table comes from immunoSEQ multiplex PCR, and its TCRdb copy is limited to in-frame clones, with some not included. That table gives V, J and clone size, and the DNA gave D and trimming. This table holds more than 200,000 clones, around 86% found once. The CDR3 is made up of 15 amino acids. Germline loops: CDR1 LNHDA, CDR2 SQIVND (reference sequence). Deletions cut 2 bases from V and 7 bases from J, with 17 bases between. This clone turned up a few times.

The V gene is TRBV19, the J gene TRBJ1-1; no definite D call. The clonotype comes from a woman aged 60-75 years with COVID-19, enrolled during active disease. Material: peripheral blood. CDR3 DNA sequence: TGTGCCAGTAGTATACGGGATCAAAGTCCTGTTGAAGCTTTCTTT. As protein: CASSIRDQSPVEAFF.